This is a list of T cell receptor beta chains from one sample in a study of T cell changes during pregnancy in multiple sclerosis. The assay was immunoSEQ multiplex PCR, and TCRdb's table has in-frame clones only and misses some. The profile shows around 99,000 clones, roughly 90% of them singletons. The specimen was peripheral blood, collected in the third trimester of pregnancy. Receptors originate from a female donor in good health, enrolled as a control in a pregnancy study. Both conserved end residues are part of each CDR3. The order of the fields is V gene, clone size, J gene, D gene, CDR3 DNA, CDR3 protein. A D gene is named only where the DNA matches it firmly. For some rows the clone size is stated as once, few or many, or as a class when expanded; others skip it.

TRBV5-5	NA	TRBJ1-2	TRBD1	TGTGCCAGCAGCTTTGGGACAGGATCTAACTATGGCTACACCTTC	CASSFGTGSNYGYTF
TRBV30	NA	TRBJ1-5	NA	TGTGCCTGGAGTGTGGTGGGGAGTCAGCCCCAGCATTTT	CAWSVVGSQPQHF
TRBV15	NA	TRBJ1-3	NA	TGTGCCACCAGCAGAGATTTAAGCTCCGGAAACACCATATATTTT	CATSRDLSSGNTIYF
TRBV2	NA	TRBJ2-7	NA	TGTGCCAGCAGAGGGGACTCCTACGAGCAGTACTTC	CASRGDSYEQYF
TRBV6-5	large	TRBJ2-7	TRBD1	TGTGCCAGCAGTTCAATCCCCGGGACAGGCGGCCACGAGCAGTACTTC	CASSSIPGTGGHEQYF
TRBV6-5	NA	TRBJ1-1	NA	TGTGCCAGCAGTTTACAGGCAGGTCGCACTGAAGCTTTCTTT	CASSLQAGRTEAFF
TRBV2	NA	TRBJ1-5	NA	TGTGCCAGCAGTCAACAGGGCGGTCGGAGCAATCAGCCCCAGCATTTT	CASSQQGGRSNQPQHF
TRBV7-2	NA	TRBJ1-1	NA	TGTGCCAGCAGCTTAAACCCGGGGGAGACCACTGAAGCTTTCTTT	CASSLNPGETTEAFF
TRBV14	NA	TRBJ1-4	NA	TGTGCCAGCAGCCCAGGGTTAGCTAATGAAAAACTGTTTTTT	CASSPGLANEKLFF
TRBV30	NA	TRBJ1-2	NA	TGTGCCTGCGACACTTCCTATGGCTACACCTTC	CACDTSYGYTF
TRBV5-4	NA	TRBJ2-5	NA	TGTGCCAGCAGCTCTGTGACTGGTGGGGAGACCCAGTACTTC	CASSSVTGGETQYF
TRBV30	NA	TRBJ2-7	TRBD2	TGTGCCTGGAGTGTTTGGTGGACTAGCGGGGGGGCCGGGTCCTACGAGCAGTACTTC	CAWSVWWTSGGAGSYEQYF
TRBV16	NA	TRBJ2-5	TRBD1	TGTGCCAGCAGCCCTATGACCGGGACAGGGACTGGTGAGACCCAGTACTTC	CASSPMTGTGTGETQYF
TRBV7-6	once	TRBJ2-5	TRBD1	TGTGCCAGCAGCTTAGATACCCGGGGACCAGGGGGGACCCAGTACTTC	CASSLDTRGPGGTQYF
TRBV9	NA	TRBJ1-2	NA	TGTGCCAGCAGCGTAGCCGGTGGCTATGGCTACACCTTC	CASSVAGGYGYTF
TRBV11-3	NA	TRBJ1-1	TRBD1	TGTGCCAGGATACAAACAGGGGACGCTGAAGCTTTCTTT	CARIQTGDAEAFF
TRBV27	NA	TRBJ1-2	TRBD1	TGTGCCAGCAGTTTATTGGGACAGGTAGCTAACTATGGCTACACCTTC	CASSLLGQVANYGYTF
TRBV7-2	NA	TRBJ2-7	NA	TGTGCCAGCAGCCCTCCCTTTTCCTACGAGCAGTACTTC	CASSPPFSYEQYF
TRBV27	NA	TRBJ1-4	NA	TGTGCCAGCAGTTTATATGGACAGATTAATGAAAAACTGTTTTTT	CASSLYGQINEKLFF
TRBV7-3	NA	TRBJ2-3	NA	TGTGCCAGCAGCTTAATGGGTCAGGGCGCAGATACGCAGTATTTT	CASSLMGQGADTQYF
TRBV30	few	TRBJ1-4	NA	TGTGCCTGGAGTGTGGCTGGTGAAAAACTGTTTTTT	CAWSVAGEKLFF
TRBV7-2	NA	TRBJ2-5	NA	TGTGCCAGCAGCTTAGACAGGGTCTATCCCCACTTC	CASSLDRVYPHF
TRBV6-6	NA	TRBJ1-6	NA	TGTGCCAGCAGTTACTCGGCCAGTTATAATTCACCCCTCCACTTT	CASSYSASYNSPLHF
TRBV7-3	NA	TRBJ2-7	TRBD2	TGTGCCAGCAGCTTACTAGCGGGGTCCTACGAGCAGTACTTC	CASSLLAGSYEQYF
TRBV4-3	NA	TRBJ2-7	NA	TGCGCCAGCAGCCGTAGGGACCGGGGGGCCACCTACGAGCAGTACTTC	CASSRRDRGATYEQYF
TRBV6-6	NA	TRBJ1-3	NA	TGTGCCAGCAGTCAGGACAGTGGAAACACCATATATTTT	CASSQDSGNTIYF
TRBV7-7	once	TRBJ2-2	NA	TGTGCTAGCAGCTTAGGGCAGGGTGGAAACACCGGGGAGCTGTTTTTT	CASSLGQGGNTGELFF
TRBV6-1	few	TRBJ1-1	NA	TGTGCCAGGCCCTTCGACAGGCGGAACACTGAAGCTTTCTTT	CARPFDRRNTEAFF
TRBV4-2	NA	TRBJ1-4	NA	TGTGCCAGCAGCCAACTACTGTTGGGACAAGCAACTAATGAAAAACTGTTTTTT	CASSQLLLGQATNEKLFF
TRBV2	NA	TRBJ2-5	NA	TGTGCCAGCAGTGATCGTGTCCCAGAGACCCAGTACTTC	CASSDRVPETQYF